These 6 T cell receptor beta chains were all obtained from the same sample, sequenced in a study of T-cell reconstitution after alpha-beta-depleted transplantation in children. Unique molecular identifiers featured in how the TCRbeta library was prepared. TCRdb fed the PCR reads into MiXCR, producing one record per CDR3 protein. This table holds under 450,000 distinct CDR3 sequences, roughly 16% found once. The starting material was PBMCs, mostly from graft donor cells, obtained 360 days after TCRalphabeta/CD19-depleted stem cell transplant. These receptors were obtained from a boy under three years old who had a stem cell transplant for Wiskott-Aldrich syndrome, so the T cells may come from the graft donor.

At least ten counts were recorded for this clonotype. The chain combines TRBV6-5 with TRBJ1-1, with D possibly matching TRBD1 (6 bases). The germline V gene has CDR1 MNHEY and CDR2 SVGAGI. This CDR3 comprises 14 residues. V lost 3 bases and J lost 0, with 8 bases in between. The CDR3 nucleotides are TGTGCCAGCAGTTATCGGGGGCTGAACACTGAAGCTTTCTTT. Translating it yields CASSYRGLNTEAFF.

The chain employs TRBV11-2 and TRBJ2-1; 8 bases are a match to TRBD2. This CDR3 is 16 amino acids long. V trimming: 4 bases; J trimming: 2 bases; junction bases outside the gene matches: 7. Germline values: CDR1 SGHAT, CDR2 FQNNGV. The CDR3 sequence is CASSYPSGGPYNEQFF. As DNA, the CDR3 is TGTGCCAGCAGCTACCCGAGCGGGGGCCCCTACAATGAGCAGTTCTTC.

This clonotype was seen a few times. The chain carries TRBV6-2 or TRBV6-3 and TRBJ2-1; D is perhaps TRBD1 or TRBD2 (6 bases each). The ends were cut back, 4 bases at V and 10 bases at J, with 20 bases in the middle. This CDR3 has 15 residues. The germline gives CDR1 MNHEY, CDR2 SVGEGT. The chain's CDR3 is CASSFRGALKVEQFF. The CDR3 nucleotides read TGTGCCAGCAGTTTTAGGGGGGCCCTTAAAGTGGAGCAGTTCTTC.

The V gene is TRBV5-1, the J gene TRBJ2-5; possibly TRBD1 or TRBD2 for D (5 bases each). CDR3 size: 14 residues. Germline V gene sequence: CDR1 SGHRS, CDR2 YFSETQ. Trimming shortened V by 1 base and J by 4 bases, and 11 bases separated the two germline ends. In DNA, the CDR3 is TGCGCCAGCAGCTTGAGTGGGGGTGGAGAGACCCAGTACTTC. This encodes CASSLSGGGETQYF. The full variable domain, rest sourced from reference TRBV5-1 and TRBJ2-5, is KAGVTQTPRYLIKTRGQQVTLSCSPISGHRSVSWYQQTPGQGLQFLFEYFSETQRNKGNFPGRFSGRQFSNSRSEMNVSTLELGDSALYLCASSLSGGGETQYFGPGTRLLVL.

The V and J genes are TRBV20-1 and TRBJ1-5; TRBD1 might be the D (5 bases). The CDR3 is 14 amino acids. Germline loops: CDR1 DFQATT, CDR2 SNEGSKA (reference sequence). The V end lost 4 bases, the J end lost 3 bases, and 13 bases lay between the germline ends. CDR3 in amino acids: CSAIPQGNNQPQHF. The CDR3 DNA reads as TGCAGTGCTATCCCTCAGGGTAACAATCAGCCCCAGCATTTT.

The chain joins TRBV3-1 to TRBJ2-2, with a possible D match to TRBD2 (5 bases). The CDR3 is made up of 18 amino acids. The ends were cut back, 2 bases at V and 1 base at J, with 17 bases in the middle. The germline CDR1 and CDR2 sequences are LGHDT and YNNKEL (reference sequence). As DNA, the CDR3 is TGTGCCAGCAGCCAACATAGCGTCGGGCGGAGGAACACCGGGGAGCTGTTTTTT. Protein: CASSQHSVGRRNTGELFF.